This paragraph reports one T cell receptor beta chain. The sample belongs to a study of patients and donors after allogeneic stem cell transplantation. One entry per CDR3 protein results from TCRdb running MiXCR on the RT-PCR reads. The table lists fewer than 500,000 distinct CDR3 sequences, roughly 17% of them singletons. V lost 4 bases and J lost 0; bases outside the gene matches: 8. The CDR3 is made up of 18 amino acids. CDR1 and CDR2 (germline): KGHDR, SFDVKD. The sequencing sample was made of blood, either unsorted or a sorted T cell fraction (not recorded which). The sequence came from a human donor who was either an allogeneic HSCT recipient or a stem cell or donor lymphocyte infusion donor (not recorded which). It is not recorded whose cells these are; they may come from a transplant donor. The chain couples TRBV24-1 to TRBJ2-2, with 9 bases matching TRBD1. The CDR3, as DNA: TGTGCCACCAGTGACTCTGGGACAGGGATCGCGAACACCGGGGAGCTGTTTTTT. Translated: CATSDSGTGIANTGELFF.